What follows are 20 T cell receptor beta chains derived from one specimen sequenced in a study of Graves' ophthalmopathy and Graves' hyperthyroidism. The TCR beta CDR3 regions underwent amplification from RNA transcripts. An opening RT-PCR round employed HTBI primers and preceded a second-round multiplex PCR. TCRdb ran MiXCR on the multiplex PCR reads and lists one entry per CDR3 protein. The table has about 740,000 distinct CDR3 sequences, roughly two fifths seen once. What was sequenced was peripheral blood. Receptors originate from an adult man with Graves' ophthalmopathy.

The V call is TRBV10-3, the J call TRBJ2-2; possible D gene TRBD2, 5 bases. CDR3 size: 13 residues. The V and J ends lost 4 bases and 6 bases respectively, with 9 bases between them. The germline CDR1 and CDR2 sequences are ENHRY and SYGVKD. This CDR3 reads CAISGRYAGELFF. The CDR3 DNA follows: TGTGCCATCAGTGGGAGGTATGCCGGGGAGCTGTTTTTT.

This clonotype showed up many times. The chain employs TRBV15 and TRBJ2-5; no clear D. CDR1 and CDR2 from the germline V gene are LNHNV and YYDKDF (reference sequence). CDR3 size: 15 residues. V was cut by 5 bases and J by 4 bases, with 17 bases left in between. Here the CDR3 reads CATSVRSVSGETQYF. The CDR3, as DNA: TGTGCCACCAGCGTAAGGTCTGTCTCTGGAGAGACCCAGTACTTC.

In this sample, this clonotype turned up many times. The chain combines TRBV20-1 with TRBJ2-7; D gene unclear. The CDR3 has 11 residues. The V end lost 1 base, the J end lost 6 bases, and 7 bases lay between the germline ends. Germline V CDR1 and CDR2: DFQATT, SNEGSKA (reference sequence). The CDR3 region has the DNA TGCAGTGCTAGAGTTCGCTCCGAGCAGTACTTC. Amino acids: CSARVRSEQYF.

The table lists this clonotype with a few counts. The junction shows a germline mismatch at one end, possibly a read error. This rearrangement joins TRBV10-3 to TRBJ1-3; D remains ambiguous. Germline-derived CDR1 and CDR2 are ENHRY and SYGVKD. There are 13 residues in the CDR3. CDR3 bases: TGTGCCAGCAGTTACCCTGAGGGAAACACCATATATTTT. Translation: CASSYPEGNTIYF.

The chain carries TRBV6-6 and TRBJ1-5; perhaps TRBD1 as D (5 bases). Trimming took off 4 bases at V and 7 bases at J, with 20 bases between the two ends. CDR1 MNHNY and CDR2 SVGAGI come from the germline V gene (reference sequence). The CDR3 has 16 amino acids. CDR3 bases: TGTGCCAGCAGTTCTAGCGACCAGGGCCGGGGACAGCCCCAGCATTTT. Amino acid sequence: CASSSSDQGRGQPQHF.

This clonotype was seen at least ten times. V is TRBV2 and J is TRBJ2-7; TRBD2 is a possible D gene (5 bases). The germline V gene has CDR1 SNHLY and CDR2 FYNNEI. V lost 6 bases and J 2 bases, leaving 20 bases between the germline ends. This CDR3 region has 16 residues. The CDR3 sequence is CASSTHGESNTYEQYF. The CDR3 nucleotides are TGTGCCAGCAGCACCCATGGGGAGAGCAACACCTACGAGCAGTACTTC.

The gene calls are TRBV7-6 and TRBJ1-2, with TRBD1 matching over 11 bases. V was clipped by 6 bases and J by 7 bases; unmatched bases: 10. CDR1 and CDR2 from the germline V gene are SGHVS and FNYEAQ. The CDR3 loop spans 15 amino acids. DNA of the CDR3: TGTGCCAGCAGTGGGGTCGGACAGGGGGCTGGTGGCTACACCTTC. This encodes CASSGVGQGAGGYTF.

Note on this clonotype: Its ends do not fully match the called genes, so a read error is possible. This chain connects TRBV6-6 to TRBJ2-5, with TRBD2 as a possible D gene (5 bases). CDR3 size: 13 residues. Germline CDR1 reads MNHNY; CDR2 reads SVGAGI (reference sequence). CDR3 in amino acids: CVSGGLGQETQYF. The CDR3 nucleotides read TGCGTCAGCGGTGGGTTAGGCCAAGAGACCCAGTACTTC.

CDR3 DNA sequence: TGTGCCAGCAGCCGCAGGGGAACCGGGGAGCTGTTTTTT. Translating it yields CASSRRGTGELFF. The V and J genes are TRBV25-1 and TRBJ2-2; a possible D gene is TRBD1 (6 bases). There are 13 residues in the CDR3. Germline V CDR1 and CDR2: MGHDK, SYGVNS. Trimming removed 6 bases at V and 5 bases at J, with 10 bases between.

This chain joins TRBV7-9 and TRBJ2-5; TRBD2 might be the D (5 bases). The CDR3 sequence is 17 residues long. V dropped 2 bases and J dropped 3 bases, with 19 bases sitting between them. The germline V gene has CDR1 SEHNR and CDR2 FQNEAQ (reference sequence). CDR3 sequence: CASSLSRAKRTEETQYF. The CDR3 region has the DNA TGTGCCAGCAGCTTATCCCGCGCGAAGAGGACTGAAGAGACCCAGTACTTC. The whole variable domain, remainder taken from reference TRBV7-9 and TRBJ2-5, is DTGVSQNPRHKITKRGQNVTFRCDPISEHNRLYWYRQTLGQGPEFLTYFQNEAQLEKSRLLSDRFSAERPKGSFSTLEIQRTEQGDSAMYLCASSLSRAKRTEETQYFGPGTRLLVL.

This clonotype was observed many times. Here the CDR3 DNA reads TGCAGCGTTGTTTTAGAAACCTACGAGCAGTACTTC. This sequence encodes CSVVLETYEQYF. This rearrangement joins TRBV29-1 to TRBJ2-7, with D unresolved. Per the germline V gene, CDR1 is SQVTM and CDR2 is ANQGSEA. V lost 4 bases and J 2 bases, leaving 9 bases between the germline ends. The CDR3 consists of 12 residues.

This clonotype has at least ten counts. V usage is TRBV29-1 and J usage is TRBJ2-5, with a weak D call TRBD1 (6 bases). Germline CDR1 SQVTM, CDR2 ANQGSEA. This CDR3 has 14 amino acids. Trimming removed 4 bases from V and 5 bases from J, with 17 bases in between. CDR3 sequence reads: CSVVRQDWGETQYF. CDR3 DNA sequence: TGCAGCGTTGTTCGACAGGACTGGGGGGAGACCCAGTACTTC.

The sample holds many counts of this clonotype. This chain connects TRBV19 to TRBJ1-5; 8 bases map to TRBD1. Germline V lookup: CDR1 LNHDA, CDR2 SQIVND (reference sequence). V lost 3 bases and J lost 2; bases outside the gene matches: 3. The CDR3 covers 15 residues. CDR3 coding DNA: TGTGCCAGTAGTATTGGACAGGGCGGCAATCAGCCCCAGCATTTT. Its translation: CASSIGQGGNQPQHF.

V gene TRBV20-1 combines with J gene TRBJ2-5; a weak D match, TRBD1 (6 bases). The CDR3 has 14 amino acids. Per germline, CDR1 DFQATT and CDR2 SNEGSKA (reference sequence). The ends were cut back, 4 bases at V and 1 base at J, with 13 bases in the middle. CDR3 DNA: TGCAGTGCTACCCCGGGACATCCCCAAGAGACCCAGTACTTC. It encodes CSATPGHPQETQYF.

This clonotype has a count of ten or more. The chain joins TRBV19 to TRBJ1-3; D unclear. V was trimmed by 7 bases and J by 0 bases, leaving 13 bases between them. The V gene's germline CDR1 is LNHDA and CDR2 SQIVND (reference sequence). This CDR3 region has 15 residues. The CDR3 DNA sequence: TGTGCCAGTAAATCGGTCGGGAACTCTGGAAACACCATATATTTT. Amino acid sequence: CASKSVGNSGNTIYF.

This clonotype was detected only once. This chain links TRBV30 with TRBJ2-7; D not certain. The length of the CDR3 is 12 residues. The germline CDR1 and CDR2 sequences are GTSNPN and SVGIG (reference sequence). Trimming removed 2 bases at V and 0 bases at J, with 5 bases between. In nucleotides, the CDR3 is TGTGCCTGGAGTCCGAGCTCCTACGAGCAGTACTTC. Its translation: CAWSPSSYEQYF. Complete variable domain (other parts from reference TRBV30 and TRBJ2-7): SQTIHQWPATLVQPVGSPLSLECTVEGTSNPNLYWYRQAAGRGLQLLFYSVGIGQISSEVPQNLSASRPQDRQFILSSKKLLLSDSGFYLCAWSPSSYEQYFGPGTRLTVT.

The chain combines TRBV9 with TRBJ1-3; 11 nucleotides agree with TRBD1. The germline gives CDR1 SGDLS, CDR2 YYNGEE. This CDR3 contains 17 residues. V trimming: 1 base; J trimming: 2 bases; junction bases outside the gene matches: 5. The CDR3 is CASSVKGGQGAGNTIYF. CDR3 nucleotides: TGTGCCAGCAGCGTAAAAGGGGGACAGGGGGCTGGAAACACCATATATTTT.

The chain combines TRBV11-2 with TRBJ2-3; D is perhaps TRBD1 (6 bases). This CDR3 is built from 13 residues. V gave up 2 bases and J gave up 5 bases, with 8 bases separating them. Per germline, CDR1 SGHAT and CDR2 FQNNGV. DNA of the CDR3: TGTGCCAGCAGCTTAAACAGGGTAGATACGCAGTATTTT. Protein: CASSLNRVDTQYF.

This chain joins TRBV2 and TRBJ1-4; TRBD1 matches at 7 bases. Germline V gene lookup returns CDR1 SNHLY and CDR2 FYNNEI. CDR3 length equals 14 residues. Trimming took 7 bases from V and 8 from J; bases not matched to a gene: 10. The CDR3 DNA is TGTGCCAGCAACTTAAGACAGGGAGGGGAAAAACTGTTTTTT. Amino acid sequence: CASNLRQGGEKLFF.

The V gene is TRBV15, the J gene TRBJ2-6; perhaps D is TRBD1 or TRBD2 (5 bases each). The CDR3 length is 15 residues. V lost 1 base and J 6 bases, leaving 10 bases between the germline ends. From germline, CDR1 is LNHNV and CDR2 YYDKDF (reference sequence). In DNA form, the CDR3 reads TGTGCCACCAGCAGAGGACAGCGGCAGGCCAACGTCCTGACTTTC. It translates to CATSRGQRQANVLTF.